This T cell receptor beta chain was captured in a study of spatial heterogeneity in lung cancer. Across the whole study: The donor population consisted of approximately 79 patients with untreated, early-stage non-small cell lung cancer. Detection consistently captured more beta-chain sequences than alpha-chain sequences.

This clonotype has at least ten counts. Documented time point: blood at routine non-recurrence follow-up after resection. In each case, whole RNA from tumor, nontumor lung or frozen PBMC was sequenced unsorted. From the 5' RACE reads, TCRdb called clonotypes with MiXCR, one entry per CDR3 protein. The data hold about 120,000 distinct CDR3 sequences, with more than 10% observed a single time. Germline V gene sequence: CDR1 DFQATT, CDR2 SNEGSKA (reference sequence). Trimming took off 6 bases at V and 0 bases at J, with 11 bases between the two ends. The CDR3 runs to 13 residues. The chain carries TRBV20-1 and TRBJ1-1, with a tentative D call TRBD1 (5 bases). The sequence was collected from a male donor with early-stage non-small cell lung cancer. The material was PBMCs, obtained at follow-up. CDR3: CSAKEDMNTEAFF. CDR3 DNA sequence: TGCAGTGCCAAGGAGGACATGAACACTGAAGCTTTCTTT.